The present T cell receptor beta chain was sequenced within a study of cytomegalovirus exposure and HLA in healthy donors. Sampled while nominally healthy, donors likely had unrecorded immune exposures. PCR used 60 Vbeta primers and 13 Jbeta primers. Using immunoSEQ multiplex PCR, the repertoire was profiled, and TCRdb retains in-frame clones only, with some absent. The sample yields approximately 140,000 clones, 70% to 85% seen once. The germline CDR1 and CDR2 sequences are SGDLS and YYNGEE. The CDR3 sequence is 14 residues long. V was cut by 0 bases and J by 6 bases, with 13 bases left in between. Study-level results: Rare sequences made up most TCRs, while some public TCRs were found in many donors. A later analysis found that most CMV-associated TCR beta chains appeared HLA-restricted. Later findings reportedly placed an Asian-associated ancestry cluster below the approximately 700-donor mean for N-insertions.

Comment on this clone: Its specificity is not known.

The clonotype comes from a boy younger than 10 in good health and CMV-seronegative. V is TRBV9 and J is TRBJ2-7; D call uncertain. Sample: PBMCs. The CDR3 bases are TGTGCCAGCAGCGTAGCTAACTCCCTAGGCGAGCAGTACTTC. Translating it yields CASSVANSLGEQYF.